A selection of T cell receptor beta chains follows, all from one sample in a study of OX40 agonist ivuxolimab in advanced cancers. The protocol was immunoSEQ multiplex PCR, while the TCRdb copy is restricted to in-frame clones and leaves out a portion. The sample yields 75,000 to 100,000 clones, 90% to 95% seen once. Sample: CD4+ or CD8+ T cells sorted from blood, taken in a trial of the OX40 agonist ivuxolimab. These receptors originate from an adult with an advanced solid tumor such as melanoma, head and neck, liver or kidney cancer. The CDR3 runs from the conserved cysteine through the conserved F or W. Fields, in order: clone size, D gene, V gene, J gene, CDR3 DNA, CDR3 protein. The D gene is left open where the match is weak. The size of a clone is reported for some rows only, either as once, few or many, or as a class for expanded clones.

size: -
D: TRBD2
V: TRBV15
J: TRBJ2-1
DNA: TGTGCCACCAGCGTACTAGCGGGAGGCCGTCCCTACAATGAGCAGTTCTTC
CDR3: CATSVLAGGRPYNEQFF

size: -
D: TRBD1
V: TRBV28
J: TRBJ2-1
DNA: TGTGCCAGCAGTTGGGGACAGGGGACCTACAATGAGCAGTTCTTC
CDR3: CASSWGQGTYNEQFF

size: -
D: TRBD1
V: TRBV5-1
J: TRBJ1-3
DNA: TGCGCCAGCAGCTTCGGGAAAACAGGGGGCTTTGGAAACACCATATATTTT
CDR3: CASSFGKTGGFGNTIYF

size: -
D: -
V: TRBV6-5
J: TRBJ2-7
DNA: TGTGCCAGCAGAGGACTGACTTACGAGCAGTACTTC
CDR3: CASRGLTYEQYF

size: -
D: -
V: TRBV9
J: TRBJ2-1
DNA: TGTGCCAGCAGCGTAGAAACGTATTCCTACAATGAGCAGTTCTTC
CDR3: CASSVETYSYNEQFF

size: few
D: TRBD2
V: TRBV7-2
J: TRBJ2-1
DNA: TGTGCCAGCAGGCTACAGTCGGGAGGATCCTACAATGAGCAGTTCTTC
CDR3: CASRLQSGGSYNEQFF

size: -
D: -
V: TRBV7-9
J: TRBJ2-3
DNA: TGTGCCAGCAGCTTAGTGACTAGCACAGATACGCAGTATTTT
CDR3: CASSLVTSTDTQYF

size: -
D: -
V: TRBV11-2
J: TRBJ2-5
DNA: TGTGCCAGCAGCTTAGGGTCCCGGACCCAGTACTTC
CDR3: CASSLGSRTQYF

size: -
D: TRBD1
V: TRBV18
J: TRBJ1-1
DNA: TGTGCCAGCTCTCCCACCCCGGGGACAGTGAACACTGAAGCTTTCTTT
CDR3: CASSPTPGTVNTEAFF

size: once
D: TRBD1
V: TRBV2
J: TRBJ2-7
DNA: TGTGCCAGCAGTAGACAGGGGGGAAGCTCCTACGAGCAGTACTTC
CDR3: CASSRQGGSSYEQYF

size: -
D: -
V: TRBV19
J: TRBJ1-1
DNA: TGTGCCAGTAGTCAAAGGTCCACTGAAGCTTTCTTT
CDR3: CASSQRSTEAFF

size: -
D: -
V: TRBV27
J: TRBJ2-7
DNA: TGTGCCAGCAGTTTATCACCCAGGAGCGAGCAGTACTTC
CDR3: CASSLSPRSEQYF

size: -
D: -
V: TRBV7-9
J: TRBJ1-1
DNA: TGTGCCAGCAGCTTAGCGCGGGGACTGAACACTGAAGCTTTCTTT
CDR3: CASSLARGLNTEAFF

size: -
D: TRBD1
V: TRBV5-1
J: TRBJ1-6
DNA: TGCGCCAGCAGCCCAGGGGGCGGACAATCGCAACCCCTCCACTTT
CDR3: CASSPGGGQSQPLHF

size: -
D: -
V: TRBV14
J: TRBJ2-3
DNA: TGTGCCAGCAGCCCCTTGGGCGGAGGCGGTACGCAGTATTTT
CDR3: CASSPLGGGGTQYF

size: -
D: -
V: TRBV2
J: TRBJ2-1
DNA: TGTGCCAGCAGTGAATTAAGCGTTCAGTTCTTC
CDR3: CASSELSVQFF

size: few
D: TRBD1
V: TRBV19
J: TRBJ2-2
DNA: TGTGCCAGTAGCCGTCTCCCCGGGACAGCGAACACCGGGGAGCTGTTTTTT
CDR3: CASSRLPGTANTGELFF

size: -
D: TRBD1
V: TRBV2
J: TRBJ1-5
DNA: TGTGCCAGCAGTGAGGGACAGGGCTTTGAGCCCCAGCATTTT
CDR3: CASSEGQGFEPQHF

size: -
D: -
V: TRBV10-2
J: TRBJ2-7
DNA: TGCGCCAGCAGTGACTGGGGGTACGAGCAGTACTTC
CDR3: CASSDWGYEQYF

size: -
D: TRBD1
V: TRBV5-4
J: TRBJ1-6
DNA: TGTGCCAGCAGCTTGATGGGACAGGAGGGTTCACCCCTCCACTTT
CDR3: CASSLMGQEGSPLHF

size: -
D: -
V: TRBV5-1
J: TRBJ1-3
DNA: TGCGCCAGCAGCGACCCGGGGAGCCGATTCTCTGGAAACACCATATATTTT
CDR3: CASSDPGSRFSGNTIYF

size: once
D: -
V: TRBV5-1
J: TRBJ1-1
DNA: TGCGCCAGCAGCTTGATGTCCAACAGTATGAACACTGAAGCTTTCTTT
CDR3: CASSLMSNSMNTEAFF

size: -
D: TRBD1
V: TRBV4-2
J: TRBJ2-1
DNA: TGTGCCAGCAGCCAAGGGACAGGGAACAATGAGCAGTTCTTC
CDR3: CASSQGTGNNEQFF

size: -
D: TRBD1
V: TRBV5-4
J: TRBJ2-2
DNA: TGTGCCAGCAGCACGGGACAGGGGGGATACACCGGGGAGCTGTTTTTT
CDR3: CASSTGQGGYTGELFF

size: -
D: TRBD1
V: TRBV28
J: TRBJ2-7
DNA: TGTGCCAGCAGCCAAGGGGGCGAAAGGGACTACGAGCAGTACTTC
CDR3: CASSQGGERDYEQYF

size: -
D: -
V: TRBV5-1
J: TRBJ2-3
DNA: TGCGCCAGCAACCCGGGGTCTAGCACAGATACGCAGTATTTT
CDR3: CASNPGSSTDTQYF

size: -
D: -
V: TRBV27
J: TRBJ2-3
DNA: TGTGCCAGCAGCAGGGTTGGGACTACAGATACGCAGTATTTT
CDR3: CASSRVGTTDTQYF

size: -
D: -
V: TRBV5-6
J: TRBJ2-2
DNA: TGTGCCAGCAGCTTGGTAGGGGCCGGGGAGCTGTTTTTT
CDR3: CASSLVGAGELFF

size: -
D: -
V: TRBV2
J: TRBJ2-7
DNA: TGTGCCAGCAGGAGGCAGGGGAGCTCCTACGAGCAGTACTTC
CDR3: CASRRQGSSYEQYF

size: -
D: -
V: TRBV5-1
J: TRBJ2-7
DNA: TGCGCCAGCAGCTTGGACCGGCCGGGGCAGGGCGAGCAGTACTTC
CDR3: CASSLDRPGQGEQYF

size: -
D: TRBD2
V: TRBV18
J: TRBJ2-1
DNA: TGTGCCAGCTCACCACTTGGCGGGAGCTCCTACAATGAGCAGTTCTTC
CDR3: CASSPLGGSSYNEQFF

size: -
D: TRBD2
V: TRBV10-3
J: TRBJ2-1
DNA: TGTGCCATCAGCCGGACTAGCGGGAGGGCCGGGGATGAGCAGTTCTTC
CDR3: CAISRTSGRAGDEQFF

size: -
D: -
V: TRBV7-9
J: TRBJ2-3
DNA: TGTGCCAGCAGCCCCTCTAGCGCCTTCACAGATACGCAGTATTTT
CDR3: CASSPSSAFTDTQYF

size: -
D: -
V: TRBV11-2
J: TRBJ2-2
DNA: TGTGCCAGCACCTTAGGGGGGGGGCCCACCGGGGAGCTGTTTTTT
CDR3: CASTLGGGPTGELFF

size: -
D: -
V: TRBV5-1
J: TRBJ1-1
DNA: TGCGCCAGCGCAGAGGGGCAGGGTCGGGTGTGGAACACTGAAGCTTTCTTT
CDR3: CASAEGQGRVWNTEAFF

size: -
D: -
V: TRBV27
J: TRBJ2-3
DNA: TGTGCCAGCAGACGAGAACCAGGGCCGACAGATACGCAGTATTTT
CDR3: CASRREPGPTDTQYF

size: -
D: TRBD1
V: TRBV4-2
J: TRBJ1-1
DNA: TGTGCCAGCAGCCAAGACCCCGACAGGGCCCTAGTGAACACTGAAGCTTTCTTT
CDR3: CASSQDPDRALVNTEAFF

size: -
D: -
V: TRBV7-8
J: TRBJ2-6
DNA: TGTGCCAGCAGCTTTTTAATCTCAGGGGTTGGGGCCAACGTCCTGACTTTC
CDR3: CASSFLISGVGANVLTF

size: -
D: -
V: TRBV19
J: TRBJ2-2
DNA: TGTGCCCGACCCCGTGGACTGGAAAACACCGGGGAGCTGTTTTTT
CDR3: CARPRGLENTGELFF

size: -
D: -
V: TRBV5-8
J: TRBJ2-7
DNA: TGTGCCAGCAGCTCGGGCATCCACGAGCAGTACTTC
CDR3: CASSSGIHEQYF